Listed here are 5 T cell receptor beta chains from one sample, sequenced in a study of beta chain features in type 1 diabetes. Points from the study as a whole: When Type 1 diabetes patients were examined, their TCRB CDR3s proved moderately but significantly shorter in all four CD4+ subsets.

Their specific antigens are unknown. Every bit of the isolated RNA underwent reverse transcription, so sequencing read expressed TCRB transcripts. This table comes from immunoSEQ multiplex PCR, and its TCRdb copy is limited to in-frame clones, with some not included. The sample includes approximately 730,000 clones, 10% to 15% of them seen just once. The specimen was naive CD4+ T cells from blood. Source of these receptors: a man younger than 35 with type 1 diabetes.

V usage is TRBV5-1 and J usage is TRBJ2-5; weak D call: TRBD2 (6 bases). V was shortened by 4 bases and J by 0 bases, with 13 bases between the two germline ends. The CDR3 length is 15 residues. The germline gives CDR1 SGHRS, CDR2 YFSETQ. DNA for the CDR3: TGCGCCAGCAGCATTAGCGGACTCTACCAAGAGACCCAGTACTTC. Protein product: CASSISGLYQETQYF.

V usage is TRBV15 and J usage is TRBJ1-1, with 7 nucleotides matching TRBD1. Germline V gene data show CDR1 as LNHNV and CDR2 as YYDKDF (reference sequence). The CDR3 contains 14 residues. Germline trimming cut 10 bases from V and 0 bases from J; bases unmatched to any gene: 8. The CDR3 sequence: CAIQGSGLNTEAFF. In DNA, the CDR3 is TGTGCCATACAGGGGAGTGGATTGAACACTGAAGCTTTCTTT.

There are a few counts of this clone. The chain joins TRBV11-2 to TRBJ2-2; 10 bases are a match to TRBD2. Germline CDR1 is SGHAT and CDR2 is FQNNGV. Trimming cost V 2 bases and J 2 bases; bases outside gene matches: 5. This CDR3 spans 17 amino acids. CDR3 bases: TGTGCCAGCAGCTTAACGCTAGCGGGGGCCAACACCGGGGAGCTGTTTTTT. As protein: CASSLTLAGANTGELFF.

V usage is TRBV7-2 and J usage is TRBJ2-6, with D uncertain. V lost 3 bases and J 4 bases, leaving 13 bases between the germline ends. The CDR3 totals 16 residues. Germline lookup yields CDR1 SGHTA and CDR2 FQGNSA. CDR3 sequence: CASSFLMGSGANVLTF. CDR3 nucleotides: TGTGCCAGCAGCTTCCTAATGGGCAGCGGGGCCAACGTCCTGACTTTC.

V usage is TRBV28 and J usage is TRBJ2-5; TRBD1 matches at 9 bases. CDR1 and CDR2 (germline): MDHEN, SYDVKM. This CDR3 spans 17 amino acids. Unmatched junction bases numbered 15, after V lost 7 bases and J lost 3 bases. CDR3 sequence reads: CASITPGQGIVKETQYF. CDR3 coding DNA: TGTGCCAGCATCACCCCGGGACAGGGAATCGTAAAAGAGACCCAGTACTTC.